This TCR beta chain emerged from a study of regulatory T cells in long-lasting Graves disease. Notes on the study in general: In persistent patients, shared public clonotypes (2,741) outnumbered those in new patients (roughly 1,000).

This clonotype was picked up many times. Its antigen is unknown. Building the TCR beta libraries relied on iRepertoire HTBI primers, and CDR3 regions underwent Arm-PCR. TCRdb reanalysed the multiplex PCR reads using MiXCR and keeps one entry per CDR3 protein. This sample has about 540,000 distinct CDR3 sequences, with 13% found just once. Regarding time point: newly diagnosed GD, antithyroid drugs for less than 3 months. Isolated PBMC RNA provided the starting material for the TCR library. This sample was also put to use in a study of T cells in Graves' hyperthyroidism and ophthalmopathy. This second study notes: TCR CDR3 regions were first amplified by RT-PCR with HTBI primers. Through a model of 13 V-J features, ophthalmopathy was separated from stable hyperthyroidism.

The receptor's source is a man aged 25 to 40 with Graves disease. Sequences were derived from peripheral blood mononuclear cells (PBMCs), sampled at new diagnosis, from a patient treated with antithyroid drugs.

The CDR3 DNA follows: TGTGCCAGCGCTGCTGGTTACTACGAGCAGTACTTC. Residues: CASAAGYYEQYF. The chain links TRBV12-3 or TRBV12-4 to TRBJ2-7; D uncertain. Trimming took 8 bases from V and 3 from J, leaving 11 bases between them. CDR3 length equals 12 residues.